The rows below give T cell receptor beta chains drawn from one sample of a study of T cell responses to AZD1222 COVID-19 vaccine. The assay was immunoSEQ multiplex PCR, and TCRdb's table has in-frame clones only and misses some. The sample carries 150,000 to 160,000 clones, 90% recorded once. The sequenced sample was peripheral blood, obtained on day 0 of AZD1222 vaccination. The receptors were sampled from an adult in good health. Each CDR3 is given with its conserved first and last residue. D genes are given only for firm matches. The size field is filled for only some rows; it gives once, few, many or a size class.

CDR3 DNA,CDR3 protein,J gene,D gene,V gene,clone size
TGCGCCAGCAGCTCCTCCGGCGGGGTACAGGGGAGGCGGAACACTGAAGCTTTCTTT,CASSSSGGVQGRRNTEAFF,TRBJ1-1,TRBD1,TRBV5-1,-
TGTGCCTGGAGGTCAGGAGGGGCTGAAGCTTTCTTT,CAWRSGGAEAFF,TRBJ1-1,-,TRBV30,few
TGTGCCAGTAGTCTCGGCGGGTCTGACTCAGATACGCAGTATTTT,CASSLGGSDSDTQYF,TRBJ2-3,-,TRBV19,few
TGCGCCAGCAGCTACGGACAGGGTGATCAGCCCCAGCATTTT,CASSYGQGDQPQHF,TRBJ1-5,TRBD1,TRBV5-1,-
TGTGCCACCAGCAGGGGGGTGGACACTGAAGCTTTCTTT,CATSRGVDTEAFF,TRBJ1-1,-,TRBV15,-
TGTGCCACCCGAGCTTCCCAACACCCCACGAACACCGGGGAGCTGTTTTTT,CATRASQHPTNTGELFF,TRBJ2-2,-,TRBV5-4,-
TGTGCCAGCAGTCTAGACAGGGATAGGGGCACAGATACGCAGTATTTT,CASSLDRDRGTDTQYF,TRBJ2-3,TRBD1,TRBV27,few
TGTGCCAGTAGGGGCGGACAGGGAGTTTCTGAAGCTTTCTTT,CASRGGQGVSEAFF,TRBJ1-1,TRBD1,TRBV19,-
TGTGCCACTCGAGCTAGCGGGTCCTACGAGCAGTACTTC,CATRASGSYEQYF,TRBJ2-7,TRBD2,TRBV6-5,-
TGTGCCAGCAGCTACCACAGGGATCCGAACTATGGCTACACCTTC,CASSYHRDPNYGYTF,TRBJ1-2,-,TRBV11-2,-
TGTGCCAGCAGCCCCGGACAGGGAGGCTATGGCTACACCTTC,CASSPGQGGYGYTF,TRBJ1-2,TRBD1,TRBV7-9,-
TGTGCCAGCAGTGAGAGGCGGGGCAATCAGCCCCAGCATTTT,CASSERRGNQPQHF,TRBJ1-5,-,TRBV2,-
TGTGCCAGCAGTGGGAGGGTTAACTATGGCTACACCTTC,CASSGRVNYGYTF,TRBJ1-2,-,TRBV27,-
TGTGCCAGCAGCGAGGGGCCGAGCTCCTATAATTCACCCCTCCACTTT,CASSEGPSSYNSPLHF,TRBJ1-6,-,TRBV3-1/TRBV3-2,-
TGTGCCAGCAGCATCTCGACCCAACCCGGGGAGCTGTTTTTT,CASSISTQPGELFF,TRBJ2-2,-,TRBV9,-
TGCGCCAGCAGCCAAGAGTTGAGGGACTACGAGCAGTACTTC,CASSQELRDYEQYF,TRBJ2-7,-,TRBV4-3,-
TGTGCCAGCAGCTTAGACGGGTACCCTGAAGCTTTCTTT,CASSLDGYPEAFF,TRBJ1-1,-,TRBV11-2,-
TGCAGTGCTAGTGGGGTAGGTGGCTACACCTTC,CSASGVGGYTF,TRBJ1-2,-,TRBV20-1,-
TGTGCCAGCATAGGTACGAGCACCGGGGAGCTGTTTTTT,CASIGTSTGELFF,TRBJ2-2,-,TRBV6-5,-
TGTGCCAGCAGCTTACCGGCTCCCCAATACAATGAGCAGTTCTTC,CASSLPAPQYNEQFF,TRBJ2-1,-,TRBV7-9,few
TGCGCCAGCAGTGAGTCGAAAGTCGGGACAGGCCATCCGGGGGCCAAAAACATTCAGTACTTC,CASSESKVGTGHPGAKNIQYF,TRBJ2-4,TRBD1,TRBV10-1,few
TGTGCCAGCTCACCAACCCGACAGGTCAGAACGGGCTTGAACACTGAAGCTTTCTTT,CASSPTRQVRTGLNTEAFF,TRBJ1-1,-,TRBV18,-
TGTGCCAGCAGCTCCCCTCCGGGACAGGTGGCTTTCTTT,CASSSPPGQVAFF,TRBJ1-1,TRBD1,TRBV7-3,-
TGTGCCAGCAGTGAAAATATGGCCCGGACAGGGAGTAATTCACCCCTCCACTTT,CASSENMARTGSNSPLHF,TRBJ1-6,TRBD1,TRBV2,once
TGTGCCAGCAGCCAGGCCGGGACAGCCTATGGCTACACCTTC,CASSQAGTAYGYTF,TRBJ1-2,TRBD1,TRBV28,-
TGCGCCAGCAGCCCGGGCCTCCAGTCAGGGGGCTACACCTTC,CASSPGLQSGGYTF,TRBJ1-2,-,TRBV5-1,-
TGTGCCAGCAGTGATGCTAGCATCTACGGTACGCAGTATTTT,CASSDASIYGTQYF,TRBJ2-3,-,TRBV2,-
TGTGCCAGCAGCTTAGTTCCCCGGGGTGGGGCTTTCTTT,CASSLVPRGGAFF,TRBJ1-1,-,TRBV11-3,-
TGCGCCAGCAGCTTGGTAACTAGCGGGGGCAAAAACATTCAGTACTTC,CASSLVTSGGKNIQYF,TRBJ2-4,TRBD2,TRBV5-1,once
TGTGCCAGCAGATCAACCGGGGAGCTGTTTTTT,CASRSTGELFF,TRBJ2-2,-,TRBV6-5,-
TGTGCCAGCAGCGGACAGGCGAACACCGGGGAGCTGTTTTTT,CASSGQANTGELFF,TRBJ2-2,TRBD1,TRBV7-9,few
TGTGCCAGCAGTTACGCCGACAGTTACAATCAGCCCCAGCATTTT,CASSYADSYNQPQHF,TRBJ1-5,-,TRBV6-2/TRBV6-3,once
TGTGCCAGCAGCTTAGGGAGTAGCACTGAAGCTTTCTTT,CASSLGSSTEAFF,TRBJ1-1,-,TRBV7-8,-
TGTGCCACCAGTGATTTAGGGACTAGCGGGAGCCCGAACACCGGGGAGCTGTTTTTT,CATSDLGTSGSPNTGELFF,TRBJ2-2,TRBD2,TRBV24-1,few
TGTGCCAGTATCGACAGGGGCCTTATAGCTGAAGCTTTCTTT,CASIDRGLIAEAFF,TRBJ1-1,TRBD1,TRBV19,-
TGTGCCATCAGTGAGTCGAGCCAGGGGCGCACTGAAGCTTTCTTT,CAISESSQGRTEAFF,TRBJ1-1,-,TRBV10-3,once